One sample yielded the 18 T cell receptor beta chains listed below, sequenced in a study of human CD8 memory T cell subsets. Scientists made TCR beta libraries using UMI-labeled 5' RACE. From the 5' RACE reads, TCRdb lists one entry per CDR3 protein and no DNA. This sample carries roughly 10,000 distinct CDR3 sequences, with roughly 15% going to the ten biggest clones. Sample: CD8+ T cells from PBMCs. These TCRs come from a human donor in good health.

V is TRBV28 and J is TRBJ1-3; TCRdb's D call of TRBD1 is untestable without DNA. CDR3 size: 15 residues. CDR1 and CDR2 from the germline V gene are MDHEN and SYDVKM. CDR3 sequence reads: CASSPIQGTGNTIYF.

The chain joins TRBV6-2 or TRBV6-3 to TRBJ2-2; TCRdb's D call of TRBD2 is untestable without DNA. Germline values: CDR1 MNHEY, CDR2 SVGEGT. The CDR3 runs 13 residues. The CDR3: CASSHLASGELFF.

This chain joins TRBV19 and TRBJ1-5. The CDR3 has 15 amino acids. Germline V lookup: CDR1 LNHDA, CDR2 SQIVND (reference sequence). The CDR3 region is CASSIWQGNNQPQHF.

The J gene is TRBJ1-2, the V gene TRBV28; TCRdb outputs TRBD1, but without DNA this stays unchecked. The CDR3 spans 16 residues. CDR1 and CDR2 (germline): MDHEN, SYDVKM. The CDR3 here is CASSLSWDRGSYGYTF.

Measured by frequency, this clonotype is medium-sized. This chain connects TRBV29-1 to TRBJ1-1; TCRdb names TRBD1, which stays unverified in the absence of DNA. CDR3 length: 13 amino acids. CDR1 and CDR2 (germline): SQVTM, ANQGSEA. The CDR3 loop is CSGVGEVNTEAFF.

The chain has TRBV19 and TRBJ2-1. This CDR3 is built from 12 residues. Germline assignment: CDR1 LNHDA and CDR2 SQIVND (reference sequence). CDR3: CASSISPNEQFF.

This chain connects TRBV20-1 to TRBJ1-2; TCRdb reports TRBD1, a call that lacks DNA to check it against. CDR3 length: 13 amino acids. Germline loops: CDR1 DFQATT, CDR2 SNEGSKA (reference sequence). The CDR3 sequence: CSATGITNYGYTF.

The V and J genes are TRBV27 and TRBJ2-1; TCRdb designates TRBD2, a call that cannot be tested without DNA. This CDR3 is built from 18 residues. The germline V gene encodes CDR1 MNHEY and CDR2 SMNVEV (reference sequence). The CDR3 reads CASSLSPPSGGFYNEQFF.

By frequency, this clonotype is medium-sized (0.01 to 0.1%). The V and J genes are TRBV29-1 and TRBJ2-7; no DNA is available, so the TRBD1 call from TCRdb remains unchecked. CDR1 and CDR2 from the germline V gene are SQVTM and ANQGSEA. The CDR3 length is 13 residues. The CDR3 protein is CSVPTGDHYEQYF.

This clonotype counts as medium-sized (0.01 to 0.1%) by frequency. The CDR3 sequence: CSVEVDRGRPGELFF. This sequence joins TRBV29-1 and TRBJ2-2; checking the TCRdb D call of TRBD1 is not possible without DNA. Germline V gene sequence: CDR1 SQVTM, CDR2 ANQGSEA. The CDR3 sequence is 15 residues long.

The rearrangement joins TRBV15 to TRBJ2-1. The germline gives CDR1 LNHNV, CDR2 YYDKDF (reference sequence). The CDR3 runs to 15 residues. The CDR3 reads CATNLEGRSYNEQFF.

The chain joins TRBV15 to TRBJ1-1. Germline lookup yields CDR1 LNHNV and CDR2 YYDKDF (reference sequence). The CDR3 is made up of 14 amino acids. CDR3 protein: CATSILRVNTEAFF.

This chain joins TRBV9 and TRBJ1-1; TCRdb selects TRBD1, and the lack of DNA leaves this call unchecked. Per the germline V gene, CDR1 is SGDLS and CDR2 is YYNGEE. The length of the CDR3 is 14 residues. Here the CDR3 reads CASSPRGAYDEAFF.

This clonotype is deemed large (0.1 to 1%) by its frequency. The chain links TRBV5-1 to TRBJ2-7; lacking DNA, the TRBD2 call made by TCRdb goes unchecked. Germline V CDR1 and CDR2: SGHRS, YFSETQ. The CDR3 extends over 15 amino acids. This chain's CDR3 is CASSLGSSLAYEQYF.

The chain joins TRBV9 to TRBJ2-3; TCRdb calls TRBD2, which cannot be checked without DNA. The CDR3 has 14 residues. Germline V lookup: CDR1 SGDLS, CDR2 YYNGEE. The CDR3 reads CASSRWGGTDTQYF.

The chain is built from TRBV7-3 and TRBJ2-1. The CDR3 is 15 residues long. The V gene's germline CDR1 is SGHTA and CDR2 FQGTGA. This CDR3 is CASSTDPSSYNEQFF.

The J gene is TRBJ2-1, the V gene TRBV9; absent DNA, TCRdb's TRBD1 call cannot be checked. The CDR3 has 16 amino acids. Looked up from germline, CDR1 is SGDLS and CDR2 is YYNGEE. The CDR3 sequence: CASSVGSGTANNEQFF.

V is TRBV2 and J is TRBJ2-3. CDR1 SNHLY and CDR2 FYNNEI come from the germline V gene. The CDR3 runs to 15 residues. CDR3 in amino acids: CASSDPSGGTDTQYF.